This T cell receptor beta chain came from a study of Tregs in tolerant kidney transplant recipients. Only in-frame clones appear in the TCRdb table, and some are missing; sequencing was by immunoSEQ multiplex PCR. Of about 110,000 clones in the sample, around 87% were seen once. V lost 3 bases and J lost 5, with 16 bases in between. Germline lookup yields CDR1 SGHAT and CDR2 FQNNGV. This CDR3 has 15 residues. The sample was CD4+ T cells from blood, taken before the transplant. The clonotype was recovered from a human donor who received a combined kidney and bone marrow transplant. This chain links TRBV11-2 with TRBJ1-2; tentative D call: TRBD1 (6 bases). The DNA for the CDR3 is TGTGCCAGCAGCTTGGGGGGGGGCCCAAATTATGGCTACACCTTC. Amino acids: CASSLGGGPNYGYTF.